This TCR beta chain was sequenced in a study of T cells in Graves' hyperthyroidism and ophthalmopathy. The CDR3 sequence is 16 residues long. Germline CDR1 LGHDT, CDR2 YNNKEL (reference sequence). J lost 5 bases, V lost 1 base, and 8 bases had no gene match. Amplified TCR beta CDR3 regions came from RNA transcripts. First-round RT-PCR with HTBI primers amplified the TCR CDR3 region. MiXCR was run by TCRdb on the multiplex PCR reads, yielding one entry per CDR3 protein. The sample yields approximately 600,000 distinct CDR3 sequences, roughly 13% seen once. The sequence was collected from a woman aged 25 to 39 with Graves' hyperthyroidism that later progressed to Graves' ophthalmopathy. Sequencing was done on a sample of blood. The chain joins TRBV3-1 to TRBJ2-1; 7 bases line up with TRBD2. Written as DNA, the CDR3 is TGTGCCAGCAGCCAAGTTCCCCTAGCGGCAAACAATGAGCAGTTCTTC. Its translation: CASSQVPLAANNEQFF.